This is a list of T cell receptor beta chains from one sample in a study of blood T cell repertoires in COVID-19. Using immunoSEQ multiplex PCR, the repertoire was profiled, and TCRdb retains in-frame clones only, with some absent. The sample has under 200,000 clones; approximately 90% are singletons. Sequencing was carried out using PBMCs or T cells enriched from blood (not recorded which). The source of these receptors is a woman under 30 who had recovered from COVID-19. Both conserved end residues are part of each CDR3. D genes are given only for firm matches. Not all rows give a size; the values are once, few, many and, for expanded clones, a class.

clone_size d_call j_call v_call cdr3_aa
. . TRBJ1-2 TRBV4-2 CASSQDGAGRYYGYTF
few TRBD2 TRBJ2-2 TRBV14 CASSQERTSGITGELFF
. TRBD1 TRBJ2-7 TRBV4-1 CASSQERGQPSYEQYF
once . TRBJ1-4 TRBV4-3 CASSQGAWTDEKLFF
. TRBD2 TRBJ2-3 TRBV9 CASSVAGLADTQYF
. TRBD2 TRBJ2-1 TRBV7-9 CASSLGGLAGVAHEQFF
. TRBD1 TRBJ2-3 TRBV27 CASSLKGRGRDTQYF
once TRBD1 TRBJ2-7 TRBV7-3 CASSLDRGEQYF
. TRBD1 TRBJ1-2 TRBV11-2 CASSLGSLRDRANYGYTF
. . TRBJ2-1 TRBV20-1 CSVRGFNEQFF
. TRBD2 TRBJ2-3 TRBV18 CASSPTVTTSGGKGTQYF
. . TRBJ2-4 TRBV24-1 CATRRGESAKNIQYF
. . TRBJ2-2 TRBV6-5 CASSLGLNTGELFF
. TRBD2 TRBJ2-2 TRBV3-1/TRBV3-2 CASSQGGSAQLNTGELFF
. TRBD2 TRBJ2-3 TRBV6-5 CASSRSSGRHDTQYF
. TRBD1 TRBJ2-7 TRBV5-4 CASSETGANEQYF
. TRBD1 TRBJ2-7 TRBV15 CATSRTGVSYEQYF
. TRBD2 TRBJ2-1 TRBV5-1 CASSLPLAGGPSEQFF
once TRBD1 TRBJ2-3 TRBV6-2/TRBV6-3 CASSYVPGTGGTDTQYF
. . TRBJ2-3 TRBV11-1 CASSLAGSTDTQYF
. . TRBJ1-4 TRBV19 CASSVTRAANEKLFF
. TRBD1 TRBJ1-3 TRBV5-4 CASSFAGGVSGNTIYF
. . TRBJ1-2 TRBV27 CASSSTGLRGYGYTF
. . TRBJ2-2 TRBV29-1 CSVEVGSAVTGELFF
once . TRBJ2-7 TRBV20-1 CSARLAREQYF
. TRBD1 TRBJ2-1 TRBV27 CASSRTGGEWANEQFF
. TRBD2 TRBJ2-7 TRBV6-4 CATAKSTSGSTKQYF
. . TRBJ1-5 TRBV15 CATSRDRGHRAPGGQPQHF
. TRBD2 TRBJ2-1 TRBV7-2 CASSLRWEGRNEQFF
. TRBD2 TRBJ2-1 TRBV7-9 CASSFKREPYNEQFF
once TRBD1 TRBJ1-1 TRBV6-2/TRBV6-3 CASSYRLQGAAEAFF
. . TRBJ2-2 TRBV28 CASSSGQNTGELFF
. . TRBJ2-2 TRBV10-3 CAISDPGTPENTGELFF
. . TRBJ1-4 TRBV14 CASSRIGVEKLFF
. . TRBJ1-1 TRBV11-3 CASSLDGGDTEAFF
once . TRBJ1-4 TRBV3-1/TRBV3-2 CASSQDSGKLFF
. . TRBJ2-5 TRBV5-6 CASSFSTGAPQETQYF
. TRBD2 TRBJ2-1 TRBV30 CAWSVRMGLAGISGGQFF
. . TRBJ2-4 TRBV6-2/TRBV6-3 CASSHTAVGDIQYF
. . TRBJ1-1 TRBV7-2 CASSLQGWGTEAFF
. TRBD2 TRBJ2-7 TRBV30 CAWSGLAGPYEQYF
. . TRBJ2-3 TRBV6-5 CASSLGIAAKDTQYF
once TRBD2 TRBJ2-4 TRBV19 CASSITGGGGAKNIQYF
. . TRBJ2-7 TRBV15 CATSPSGSSPEQYF
. . TRBJ2-7 TRBV12-3/TRBV12-4 CASSFSRSHEQYF
once . TRBJ1-1 TRBV5-1 CASTQREQGMNTEAFF
. . TRBJ1-1 TRBV9 CASNNREPEAFF
. . TRBJ1-1 TRBV5-1 CASSLGDGDYTEAFF
. TRBD1 TRBJ2-1 TRBV19 CASSMIHRGKSYNEQFF